The sequence of this TCR beta chain was determined in a study of T cell responses to AZD1222 COVID-19 vaccine. V trimming: 5 bases; J trimming: 7 bases; junction bases outside the gene matches: 5. The length of the CDR3 is 13 residues. Germline values: CDR1 SGHTA, CDR2 FQGNSA. The table came from immunoSEQ multiplex PCR; TCRdb's copy has only in-frame clones and leaves some out. This table has around 70,000 clones, 79% appearing once. The clonotype was recovered from an adult in good health. The rearrangement joins TRBV7-2 to TRBJ1-5; 7 nucleotides line up with TRBD1. The input for sequencing was peripheral blood, taken on day 0 of MenACWY control vaccination. CDR3 residues: CASSPAGGQPQHF. The CDR3 DNA is TGTGCCAGCAGCCCGGCAGGGGGACAGCCCCAGCATTTT.